This T cell receptor beta chain was recovered during a study of shared clonotypes between healthy human individuals. Sequenced by immunoSEQ multiplex PCR; TCRdb stores in-frame clones only, minus some. Here the sample spans 2 million to 2.5 million clones, under 95% being singletons. V dropped 5 bases and J dropped 5; count of bases not matched to a gene: 7. The CDR3 is 16 amino acids. The V gene's germline CDR1 is SGHTA and CDR2 FQGNSA. Sequences were obtained from naive CD4+ T cells from PBMCs. Described subset: CD45RA+ positively selected. The source is a young man in good health. Some clones in this sample may be carry-over from other donors' samples. This chain connects TRBV7-2 to TRBJ2-2, with 11 bases matching TRBD2. In DNA form, the CDR3 reads TGTGCCAGCAGCCCGACGGGACTAGCGGAAACCGGGGAGCTGTTTTTT. It yields the protein CASSPTGLAETGELFF.